This TCR beta chain was recorded in a study of T cell clonality in common variable immunodeficiency (dated by TCRdb to the mid-2010s). Paper-wide results and their limitations: Correlations between repertoire features and clinical complications were limited by patient heterogeneity within the CVID cohort. Although equal DNA input was used, an average of roughly 85,000 unique sequences per sample was obtained for controls, compared with 30,000 to 35,000 for CVID samples. Compared with healthy controls, CVID subjects showed increased TCRbeta clonality (t-test p = 0.018), a feature most characteristic of about a third of subjects. CVID subjects shared fewer TCRbeta clones with each other than healthy controls did (p < 0.0001). Reportedly, TCRbeta sequences from CVID had fewer deletions and N-nucleotide insertions, and highly modified clones with 13 or more V deletions were absent from CVID. According to the authors, finding the cause of the higher clonality in CVID would require sequencing the repertoires of T cell subpopulations.

This clone was counted many times. It has no known antigen specificity. The read is 3 residues too short to cover the CDR3 end, so that end is filled in from the germline J gene. Most of the CVID patients and most of the healthy controls were of Caucasian heritage. Heparinized peripheral whole blood samples of roughly 5 to 8.5 ml were obtained from each donor. Genomic DNA from adults with common variable immune deficiency (CVID) and from healthy adult controls was used to sequence TCRbeta CDR3 repertoires. There were some 22 healthy adult volunteers in the control group (approximately 12 female and some ten male), ranging in age from about 20 to 70 years, with a mean age of approximately 34. Diluted blood was density-centrifuged over Hypaque 1077 or Ficoll-Paque to isolate peripheral blood mononuclear cells. Genomic DNA was obtained from unsorted mononuclear cells using either Qiagen column purification or a centrifugation-based method.

The junction carries 24 bases between V and J, which are trimmed by 1 base and 3 bases respectively. The CDR3 covers 19 residues, taking in both the cysteine and the phenylalanine. The CDR3 was read in part: 48 bases, with the frame set at base 1. The germline V gene (reference sequence) provides CDR1 DFQATT and CDR2 SNEGSKA. For sequencing input, CVID and control samples contributed equivalent amounts of genomic DNA. For every sample, a 60 bp segment covering the rearranged TCRbeta CDR3 region was amplified and then sequenced. The immunoSEQ assay, a bias-corrected multiplex PCR with high-throughput sequencing, was employed for TCRbeta amplification. The study's own analysis went as follows. Each unique nucleotide sequence was treated as a clone and annotated with V, D and J genes, copy number and frequency. Sequences were labeled productive if in frame, and non-productive if out of frame or containing stop codons. As previously described, clonality was computed from Shannon's entropy. Mean CDR3 Kyte-Doolittle hydropathy was derived from the predicted amino acid sequences of productive clones. The R hclust function was used to hierarchically cluster scaled V gene usage with Manhattan distance and complete linkage. Sharing of clones by CDR3 amino acid sequence was evaluated by resampling 12 repertoires per group over 100 rounds. Repertoires were searched for more than 55 published EBV-specific and 200 to 300 published CMV-specific TCRbeta sequences. A couple of CVID samples that yielded fewer than 10,000 sequences were excluded from the analysis, so 42 CVID repertoires were retained. TCRdb's version of the immuneACCESS table is confined to in-frame rearrangements and falls short of the full clone set. An unresolved V gene accounts for under half of the shortfall where checked; the remainder is of unknown origin. That table supplies the V and J calls and clone size; D and trimming were determined from the DNA. Across this sample, more than 30,000 clones were tabulated and none appeared just once. The ten largest clones add up to roughly 3% of the sample.

The chain is assembled from TRBV20-1 and TRBJ2-2; TRBD2 is a weak D gene call, 5 bases matching. The sequenced sample consisted of peripheral blood mononuclear cells. The receptor comes from a person aged 18-70 years in good health. The CDR3 protein: CSARVIAGERNTHTGELFF. The CDR3 DNA, read in part, is TGCAGTGCTAGAGTAATCGCCGGGGAGCGGAACACCCACACCGGGGAG.